Each of the 2 T cell receptor beta chains below was sequenced from the same sample in a study of OX40 agonist ivuxolimab in advanced cancers. Sequencing was performed with immunoSEQ multiplex PCR; in TCRdb, only in-frame clones are kept and a portion is missing. The sample yields about 83,000 clones, around 80% seen once. Sequencing used CD4+ or CD8+ T cells sorted from blood, obtained in a trial of the OX40 agonist ivuxolimab. The source is an adult with an advanced solid tumor such as melanoma, head and neck, liver or kidney cancer.

V gene TRBV20-1 combines with J gene TRBJ1-1; no definite D call. Trimming left V 8 bases short and J 0 bases short, with 4 bases between. Germline V gene sequence: CDR1 DFQATT, CDR2 SNEGSKA (reference sequence). The length of the CDR3 is 10 residues. This chain's CDR3 is CSPLNTEAFF. The CDR3 DNA is TGCAGTCCCTTGAACACTGAAGCTTTCTTT.

The table lists this clone with a count of one. The rearrangement links TRBV27 to TRBJ2-3; D unresolved. From germline, CDR1 is MNHEY and CDR2 SMNVEV (reference sequence). The CDR3 is 14 residues long. With 8 bases removed from V and 0 bases from J, the gap between germline ends came to 12 bases. CDR3 in amino acids: CASRILRSTDTQYF. In nucleotides, the CDR3 is TGTGCCAGCCGTATACTCAGGAGCACAGATACGCAGTATTTT.